This T cell receptor beta chain was retrieved from a study of shared clonotypes between healthy human individuals. Profiling relied on immunoSEQ multiplex PCR, and the TCRdb table lists in-frame clones only, not all of them. The sample lists more than 2,000,000 clones; 90% to 95% were seen once. Germline values: CDR1 MNHEY, CDR2 SVGAGI. This CDR3 is built from 14 residues. The ends lost 7 bases at V and 6 bases at J; junction bases unmatched: 9. The chain couples TRBV6-5 to TRBJ2-7, with 10 nucleotides matching TRBD1. This receptor was identified in a man between 18 and 35 years old in good health. The sequenced sample was naive CD4+ T cells sorted from blood. Specified subset: CD45RA+ positively selected. CDR3 protein: CASTEGTGVSEQYF. In DNA, the CDR3 is TGTGCCAGCACCGAAGGGACAGGGGTGAGCGAGCAGTACTTC.